The clone carrying this T cell receptor (beta chain) was seen more than once but under ten times. Its antigen remains unknown. Germline loops: CDR1 SQVTM, CDR2 ANQGSEA. This CDR3 is 14 amino acids long. V gave up 5 bases and J gave up 1 base; unmatched junction bases: 8. This entry comes from a study of cytomegalovirus exposure and HLA in healthy donors. About the study: There were roughly 110 million unique TCR beta sequences, drawn from about 180 million T cells, in an earlier analysis. Findings of the study overall: TRBV6-2, TRBV6-3 and some other V segments were unresolvable in 87-base-pair reads. Researchers catalogued 164 TCR beta chains as cytomegalovirus-associated.

Both 60 Vbeta primers and 13 Jbeta primers went into the PCR. Clones were sequenced by immunoSEQ multiplex PCR, and TCRdb holds only the in-frame ones, with some missing. The profile shows 100,000 to 150,000 clones, 10% to 13% of them singletons. J is TRBJ2-7 and V is TRBV29-1; 7 bases agree with TRBD1. The sample was PBMCs. The TCR was taken from a woman younger than 35 in good health and CMV-seropositive. The CDR3 protein is CSVSAQGISYEQYF. CDR3 bases: TGCAGCGTTTCAGCACAGGGGATTTCCTACGAGCAGTACTTC.